One and the same sample provided the 18 T cell receptor beta chains below, sequenced in a study of identical twins. TCRdb re-called the 5' RACE reads with MiXCR, one entry per CDR3 protein. This table holds about 690,000 distinct CDR3 sequences, less than 7% found once. Material: naive T cells sorted from blood. All receptors derive from a man between 18 and 29 years old in good health.

In its sample, this clonotype was seen many times. The chain recombines TRBV5-1 with TRBJ2-3, with 14 positions matching TRBD2. The ends lost 4 bases at V and 5 bases at J; junction bases unmatched: 6. Germline values: CDR1 SGHRS, CDR2 YFSETQ. This CDR3 contains 16 residues. This CDR3 is CASSIGLAGGLDTQYF. The CDR3 nucleotides read TGCGCCAGCAGCATCGGACTAGCGGGAGGATTAGATACGCAGTATTTT.

Many counts were recorded for this clonotype. The gene calls are TRBV12-3 or TRBV12-4 and TRBJ2-7; possible D gene TRBD2, 6 bases. V lost 6 bases and J lost 6, with 15 bases in between. The CDR3 runs 13 residues. CDR3 coding DNA: TGTGCCAGCAGCTGGAGGGCTCGCGGCGAGCAGTACGTC. Its protein product is CASSWRARGEQYV.

This clonotype appeared a few times. The chain is built from TRBV12-5 and TRBJ2-3, with D perhaps matching TRBD2 (6 bases). Trimming pared 5 bases from V and 1 base from J, leaving 7 bases between. The V gene's germline CDR1 is LGHNT and CDR2 FRNRAP. The CDR3 consists of 13 residues. The CDR3 bases are TGTGCTAGTGGTCCTAGCGGCACAGATACGCAGTATTTT. Amino acid sequence: CASGPSGTDTQYF.

This clonotype was recorded at least ten times. The chain recombines TRBV4-3 with TRBJ2-5; D is unclear. The CDR3 is 14 residues long. CDR1 LGHNA and CDR2 YSLEER come from the germline V gene. V lost 0 bases to trimming and J lost 5 bases, with 10 bases between them. CDR3 nucleotide sequence: TGCGCCAGCAGCCAAGAAAGGTCGAGTGAGACCCAGTACTTC. Its protein product is CASSQERSSETQYF.

This clonotype was observed many times. This sequence joins TRBV4-2 and TRBJ2-7; 7 nucleotides agree with TRBD1. CDR3 length: 16 residues. Germline V gene lookup returns CDR1 LGHNA and CDR2 YNFKEQ. After removal of 0 bases from V and 5 bases from J, the junction contained 10 bases not matched to a gene. The CDR3 loop reads CASSQDRQGNLDEQYF. The CDR3 DNA reads as TGTGCCAGCAGCCAAGATCGACAGGGCAATCTAGACGAGCAGTACTTC.

This clonotype has just one count. The V gene is TRBV4-3, the J gene TRBJ2-5; TRBD2 aligns across 8 bases. The CDR3 length is 13 residues. The ends lost 6 bases at V and 6 bases at J; junction bases unmatched: 6. Germline values: CDR1 LGHNA, CDR2 YSLEER. In DNA form, the CDR3 reads TGCGCCAGCAGGCGAGCGGGAGAGCAGACCCAGTACTTC. Translated, it gives CASRRAGEQTQYF.

This clonotype has a count of ten or more. The V gene is TRBV20-1, the J gene TRBJ1-5; 11 bases agree with TRBD1. Germline V CDR1 and CDR2: DFQATT, SNEGSKA (reference sequence). CDR3 size: 15 residues. Trimming took 6 bases from V and 5 from J; bases not matched to a gene: 9. Written as DNA, the CDR3 is TGCAGTGCCCCCGTTGGGACAGGGGGACATCAGCCCCAGCATTTT. Its protein is CSAPVGTGGHQPQHF.

This clonotype was detected ten times or more. The gene calls are TRBV11-3 and TRBJ1-3, with D tentatively TRBD1 (5 bases). This CDR3 is 14 amino acids long. The germline CDR1 and CDR2 sequences are SGHNT and YENEEA. V was cut by 3 bases and J by 4 bases, with 10 bases left in between. The chain's CDR3 is CASSFDRTGNTIYF. CDR3 bases: TGTGCCAGCAGCTTTGATAGGACAGGAAACACCATATATTTT.

This clonotype appeared a few times. The rearrangement uses TRBV12-3 or TRBV12-4 and TRBJ2-4, with D perhaps TRBD1 (5 bases). The CDR3 is 15 amino acids. Trimming shortened V by 2 bases and J by 1 base, and 9 bases separated the two germline ends. CDR3 residues: CASSLRGSAKNIQYF. For the CDR3, the DNA is TGTGCCAGCAGTTTAAGGGGTAGTGCCAAAAACATTCAGTACTTC.

This clonotype occurred many times. The rearrangement uses TRBV11-3 and TRBJ2-1, with 10 bases fitting TRBD2. In germline, CDR1 is SGHNT, CDR2 YENEEA. Trimming at V came to 1 base and at J to 8 bases, leaving 8 bases not matched to a gene. This CDR3 region has 16 residues. The DNA for the CDR3 is TGTGCCAGCAGCTTAGGGCTAGCGGGAGACGTCGATGAGCAGTTCTTC. Translated: CASSLGLAGDVDEQFF.

This clonotype was observed many times. The V gene is TRBV27, the J gene TRBJ2-3; D might be TRBD2 (6 bases). V lost 7 bases and J 2 bases, leaving 22 bases between the germline ends. CDR3 length equals 17 residues. CDR1 is MNHEY, CDR2 SMNVEV, per germline (reference sequence). This CDR3 is CASIPPPGVGTTDTQYF. DNA for the CDR3: TGTGCCAGCATCCCTCCTCCGGGGGTAGGGACCACAGATACGCAGTATTTT.

There are many counts of this clonotype. This chain links TRBV6-2 or TRBV6-3 with TRBJ2-1, with TRBD2 as a possible D gene (5 bases). Between the trimmed V and J ends, which lost 1 base and 5 bases, there was a span of 15 bases. CDR1 is MNHEY and CDR2 is SVGEGT in the germline V gene. This CDR3 has 16 amino acids. The CDR3 loop is CASSYFPGSWNNEQFF. For the CDR3, the DNA is TGTGCCAGCAGTTACTTTCCGGGATCATGGAACAATGAGCAGTTCTTC.

This clonotype was detected many times. CDR3 nucleotide sequence: TGTGCCAGCAGCCCCGACAAGGGTACCACCTATGGCTACACCTTC. This gives the protein CASSPDKGTTYGYTF. The chain has TRBV5-6 and TRBJ1-2; D is undetermined. Between the trimmed V and J ends, which lost 4 bases and 4 bases, there was a span of 17 bases. This CDR3 is 15 amino acids long. CDR1 is SGHDT and CDR2 is YYEEEE in the germline V gene.

This clonotype was observed many times. The gene calls are TRBV6-2 or TRBV6-3 and TRBJ2-3; the match to TRBD2 covers 10 bases. CDR1 is MNHEY, CDR2 SVGEGT, per germline. This CDR3 spans 17 amino acids. V was clipped by 2 bases and J by 4 bases; unmatched bases: 9. CDR3 DNA: TGTGCCAGCAGTTACCCTACTAGCGGGATAAGTTCAGATACGCAGTATTTT. It specifies CASSYPTSGISSDTQYF.

This clonotype appeared many times. The V gene is TRBV5-6, the J gene TRBJ2-1; 9 bases are a match to TRBD2. CDR1 is SGHDT, CDR2 YYEEEE, per germline. The CDR3 covers 15 residues. The ends lost 2 bases at V and 7 bases at J; junction bases unmatched: 7. CDR3 DNA: TGTGCCAGCAGCTTCGCTAGCGGGAACCTAAATGAGCAGTTCTTC. Amino acids: CASSFASGNLNEQFF.

In its sample, this clonotype was seen many times. The V and J genes are TRBV24-1 and TRBJ2-1; 10 bases map to TRBD2. This CDR3 has 16 amino acids. J gave up 7 bases and V 12 bases, and 17 bases lay outside the gene matches. CDR1 is KGHDR and CDR2 is SFDVKD in the germline V gene. The chain's CDR3 is CAPGNQEREGPNEQFF. CDR3 sequence (DNA): TGTGCCCCCGGGAACCAAGAGCGGGAGGGCCCTAATGAGCAGTTCTTC.

This clonotype was counted many times. This chain links TRBV29-1 with TRBJ2-2; TRBD2 is a possible D gene (7 bases). Germline V lookup: CDR1 SQVTM, CDR2 ANQGSEA. Between the trimmed V and J ends, which lost 2 bases and 6 bases, there was a span of 22 bases. The CDR3 covers 17 residues. The CDR3 sequence is CSVEKRLRGGAPGELFF. CDR3 nucleotide sequence: TGCAGCGTTGAAAAAAGACTTAGGGGGGGCGCCCCCGGGGAGCTGTTTTTT.

Ten or more counts support this clonotype. The chain joins TRBV29-1 to TRBJ2-1, with 16 bases matching TRBD2. CDR1 is SQVTM and CDR2 is ANQGSEA in the germline V gene. V dropped 4 bases and J dropped 2; count of bases not matched to a gene: 8. The CDR3 covers 18 residues. Here the CDR3 reads CSVGGGGLAGGPYNEQFF. CDR3 bases: TGCAGCGTTGGAGGCGGGGGACTAGCGGGAGGGCCCTACAATGAGCAGTTCTTC.